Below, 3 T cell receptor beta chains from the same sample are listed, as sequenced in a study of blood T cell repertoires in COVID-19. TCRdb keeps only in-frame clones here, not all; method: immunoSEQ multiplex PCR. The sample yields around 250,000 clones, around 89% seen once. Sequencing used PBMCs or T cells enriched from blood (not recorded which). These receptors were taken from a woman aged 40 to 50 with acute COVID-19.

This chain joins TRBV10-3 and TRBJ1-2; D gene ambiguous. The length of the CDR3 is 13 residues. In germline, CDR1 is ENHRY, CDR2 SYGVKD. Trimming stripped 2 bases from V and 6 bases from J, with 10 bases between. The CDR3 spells CAISETGEDGYTF. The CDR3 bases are TGTGCCATCAGTGAGACGGGAGAGGATGGCTACACCTTC.

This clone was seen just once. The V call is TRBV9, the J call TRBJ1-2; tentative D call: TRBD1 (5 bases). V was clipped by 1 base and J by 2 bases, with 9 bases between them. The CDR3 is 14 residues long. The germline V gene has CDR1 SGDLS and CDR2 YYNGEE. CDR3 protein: CASSVISGNYGYTF. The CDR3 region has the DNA TGTGCCAGCAGCGTAATCTCAGGGAACTATGGCTACACCTTC.

The CDR3 region is CASSSRLVQETQYF. CDR3 sequence (DNA): TGTGCCAGCAGCTCCCGACTAGTTCAAGAGACCCAGTACTTC. The chain employs TRBV7-9 and TRBJ2-5; D may be TRBD2 (6 bases). The V gene lost 4 bases and the J gene lost 2 bases, with 11 bases spanning the gap. There are 14 residues in the CDR3. Germline CDR1 SEHNR, CDR2 FQNEAQ (reference sequence).